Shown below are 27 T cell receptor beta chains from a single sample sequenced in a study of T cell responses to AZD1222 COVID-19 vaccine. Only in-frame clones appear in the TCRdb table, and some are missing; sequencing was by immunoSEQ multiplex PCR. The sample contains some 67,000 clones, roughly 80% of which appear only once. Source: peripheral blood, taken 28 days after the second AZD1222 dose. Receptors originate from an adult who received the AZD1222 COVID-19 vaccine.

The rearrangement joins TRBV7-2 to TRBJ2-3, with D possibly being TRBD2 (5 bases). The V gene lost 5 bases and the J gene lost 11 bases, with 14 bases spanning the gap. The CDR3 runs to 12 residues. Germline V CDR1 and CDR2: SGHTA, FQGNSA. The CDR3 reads CASSRRGNMQYF. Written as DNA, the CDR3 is TGTGCCAGCAGCCGCCGAGGGAATATGCAGTATTTT.

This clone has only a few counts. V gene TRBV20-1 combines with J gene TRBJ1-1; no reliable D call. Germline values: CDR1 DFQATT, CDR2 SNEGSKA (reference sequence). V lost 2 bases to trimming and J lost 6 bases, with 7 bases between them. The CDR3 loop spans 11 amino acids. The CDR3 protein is CSARLRAEAFF. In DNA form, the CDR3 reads TGCAGTGCTAGACTGCGCGCTGAAGCTTTCTTT.

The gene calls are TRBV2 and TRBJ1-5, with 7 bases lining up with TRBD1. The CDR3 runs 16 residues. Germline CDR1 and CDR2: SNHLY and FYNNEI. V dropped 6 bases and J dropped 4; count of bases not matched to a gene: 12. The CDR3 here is CASRATGTEYNQPQHF. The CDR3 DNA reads TGTGCCAGCAGGGCAACCGGGACAGAATATAATCAGCCCCAGCATTTT.

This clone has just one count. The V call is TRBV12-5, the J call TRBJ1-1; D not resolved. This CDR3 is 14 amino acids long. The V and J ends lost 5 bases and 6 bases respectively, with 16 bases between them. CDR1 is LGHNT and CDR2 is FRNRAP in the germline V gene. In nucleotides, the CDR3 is TGTGCTAGTGGTATCGAGCCCCGGGTGGCTGAAGCTTTCTTT. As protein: CASGIEPRVAEAFF.

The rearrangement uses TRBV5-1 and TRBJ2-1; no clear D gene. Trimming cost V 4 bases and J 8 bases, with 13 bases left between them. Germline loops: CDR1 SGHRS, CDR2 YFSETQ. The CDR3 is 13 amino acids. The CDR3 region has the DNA TGCGCCAGCAGCCTGGGCCGCCTCGATGAGCAGTTCTTC. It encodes CASSLGRLDEQFF. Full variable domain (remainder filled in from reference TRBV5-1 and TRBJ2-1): KAGVTQTPRYLIKTRGQQVTLSCSPISGHRSVSWYQQTPGQGLQFLFEYFSETQRNKGNFPGRFSGRQFSNSRSEMNVSTLELGDSALYLCASSLGRLDEQFFGPGTRLTVL.

CDR3 amino acids: CASSVDGSRGNTIYF. CDR3 nucleotides: TGTGCCAGCAGCGTAGACGGCAGTCGGGGAAACACCATATATTTT. The genes are TRBV9 and TRBJ1-3, with no clear D. V lost 0 bases and J 4 bases, leaving 11 bases between the germline ends. Per germline, CDR1 SGDLS and CDR2 YYNGEE. The CDR3 totals 15 residues.

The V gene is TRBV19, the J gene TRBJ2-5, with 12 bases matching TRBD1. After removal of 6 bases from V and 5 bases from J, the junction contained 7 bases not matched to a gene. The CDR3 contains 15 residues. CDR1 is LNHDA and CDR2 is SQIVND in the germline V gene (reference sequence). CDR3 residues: CASSSPGQGAETQYF. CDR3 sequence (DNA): TGTGCCAGTAGCTCACCGGGACAGGGGGCTGAGACCCAGTACTTC. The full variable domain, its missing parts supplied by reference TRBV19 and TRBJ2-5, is DGGITQSPKYLFRKEGQNVTLSCEQNLNHDAMYWYRQDPGQGLRLIYYSQIVNDFQKGDIAEGYSVSREKKESFPLTVTSAQKNPTAFYLCASSSPGQGAETQYFGPGTRLLVL.

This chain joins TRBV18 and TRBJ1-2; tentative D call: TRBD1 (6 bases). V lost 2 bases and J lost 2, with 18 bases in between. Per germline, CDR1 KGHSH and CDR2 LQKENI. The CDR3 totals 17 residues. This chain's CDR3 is CASSPNLQQGSNYGYTF. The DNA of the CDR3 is TGTGCCAGCTCACCAAACCTTCAACAGGGATCGAACTATGGCTACACCTTC.

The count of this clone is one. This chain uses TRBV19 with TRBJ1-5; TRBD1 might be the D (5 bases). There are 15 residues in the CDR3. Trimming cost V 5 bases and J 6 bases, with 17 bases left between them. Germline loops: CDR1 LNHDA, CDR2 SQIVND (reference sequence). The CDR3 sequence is CASSPYGPGGQPQHF. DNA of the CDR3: TGTGCCAGTAGTCCCTACGGACCGGGGGGTCAGCCCCAGCATTTT.

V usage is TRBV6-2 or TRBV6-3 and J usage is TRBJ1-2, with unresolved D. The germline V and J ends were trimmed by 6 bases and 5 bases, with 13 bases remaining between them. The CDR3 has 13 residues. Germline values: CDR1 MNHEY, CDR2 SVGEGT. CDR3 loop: CASSSGPHYGYTF. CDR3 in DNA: TGTGCCAGCAGCTCCGGGCCTCATTATGGCTACACCTTC.

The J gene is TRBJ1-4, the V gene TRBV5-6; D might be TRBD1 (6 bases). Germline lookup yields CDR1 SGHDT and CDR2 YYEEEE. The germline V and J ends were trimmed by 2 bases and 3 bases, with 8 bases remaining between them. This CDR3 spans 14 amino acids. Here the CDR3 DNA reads TGTGCCAGCAGCTTCGCAGGGGCTAATGAAAAACTGTTTTTT. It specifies CASSFAGANEKLFF.

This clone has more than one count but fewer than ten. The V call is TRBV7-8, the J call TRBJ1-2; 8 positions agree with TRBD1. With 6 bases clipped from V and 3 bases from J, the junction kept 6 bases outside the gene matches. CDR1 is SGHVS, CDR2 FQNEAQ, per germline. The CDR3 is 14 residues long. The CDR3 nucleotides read TGTGCCAGCAGTTTCCGGGACAGGTACTATGGCTACACCTTC. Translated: CASSFRDRYYGYTF.

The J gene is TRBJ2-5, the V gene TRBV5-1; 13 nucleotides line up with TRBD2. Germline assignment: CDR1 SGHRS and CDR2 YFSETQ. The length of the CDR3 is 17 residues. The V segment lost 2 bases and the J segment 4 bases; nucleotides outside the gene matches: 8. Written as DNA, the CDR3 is TGCGCCAGCAGCTTCACTAGCGGGGGGGCCATTGGAGAGACCCAGTACTTC. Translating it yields CASSFTSGGAIGETQYF.

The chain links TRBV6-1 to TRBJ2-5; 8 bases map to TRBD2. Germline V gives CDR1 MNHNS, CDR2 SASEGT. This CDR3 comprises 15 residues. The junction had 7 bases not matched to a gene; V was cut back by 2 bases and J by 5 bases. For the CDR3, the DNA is TGTGCCAGCAGTGAACTTTCCGGGGGGGGTGAGACCCAGTACTTC. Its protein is CASSELSGGGETQYF.

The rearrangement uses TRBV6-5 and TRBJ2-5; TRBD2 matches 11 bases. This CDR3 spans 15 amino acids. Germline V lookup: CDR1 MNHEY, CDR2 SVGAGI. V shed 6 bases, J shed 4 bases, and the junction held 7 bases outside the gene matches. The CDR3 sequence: CASSPLLAGVETQYF. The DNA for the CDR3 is TGTGCCAGCAGCCCCTTACTAGCGGGGGTAGAGACCCAGTACTTC.

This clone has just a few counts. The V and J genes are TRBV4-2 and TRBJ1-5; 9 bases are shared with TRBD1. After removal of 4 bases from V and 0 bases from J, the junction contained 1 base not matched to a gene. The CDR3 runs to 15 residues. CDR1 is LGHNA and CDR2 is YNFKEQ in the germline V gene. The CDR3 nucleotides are TGTGCCAGCAGCCGGGACAGGGCTAGCAATCAGCCCCAGCATTTT. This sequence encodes CASSRDRASNQPQHF.

The CDR3: CASSHGGGGFRHEQFF. CDR3 DNA: TGTGCCAGCTCCCACGGGGGGGGTGGTTTTAGGCATGAGCAGTTCTTC. The V call is TRBV6-8, the J call TRBJ2-1; TRBD2 matches 8 bases. With 8 bases clipped from V and 8 bases from J, the junction kept 17 bases outside the gene matches. In germline, CDR1 is MNHGY, CDR2 SAAAGT. The CDR3 has 16 residues.

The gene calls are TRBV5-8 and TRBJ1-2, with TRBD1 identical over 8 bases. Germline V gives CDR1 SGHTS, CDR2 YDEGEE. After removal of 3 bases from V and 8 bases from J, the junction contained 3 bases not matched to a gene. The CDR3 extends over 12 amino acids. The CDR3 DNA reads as TGTGCCAGCAGCTCCTCAGGGGGCGGCTACACCTTC. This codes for CASSSSGGGYTF.

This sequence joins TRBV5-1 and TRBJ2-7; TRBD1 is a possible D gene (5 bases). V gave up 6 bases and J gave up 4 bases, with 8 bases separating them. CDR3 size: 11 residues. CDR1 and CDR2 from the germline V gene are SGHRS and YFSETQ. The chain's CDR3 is CASTRGYEQYF. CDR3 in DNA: TGCGCCAGCACTAGGGGATACGAGCAGTACTTC.

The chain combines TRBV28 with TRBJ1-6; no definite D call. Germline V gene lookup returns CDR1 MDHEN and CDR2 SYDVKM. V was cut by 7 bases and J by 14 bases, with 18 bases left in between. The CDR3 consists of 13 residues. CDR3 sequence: CASTLTRGGSLHF. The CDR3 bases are TGTGCCAGCACCCTCACCCGGGGTGGGTCCCTCCACTTT. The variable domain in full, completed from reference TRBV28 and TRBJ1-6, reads DVKVTQSSRYLVKRTGEKVFLECVQDMDHENMFWYRQDPGLGLRLIYFSYDVKMKEKGDIPEGYSVSREKKERFSLILESASTNQTSMYLCASTLTRGGSLHFGNGTRLTVT.

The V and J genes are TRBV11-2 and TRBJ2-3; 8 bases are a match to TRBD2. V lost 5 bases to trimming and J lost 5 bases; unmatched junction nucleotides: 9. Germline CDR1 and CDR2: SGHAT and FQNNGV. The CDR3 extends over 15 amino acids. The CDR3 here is CASSPVRGGRDTQYF. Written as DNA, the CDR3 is TGTGCCAGCAGCCCTGTACGGGGGGGCCGAGATACGCAGTATTTT.

This chain's CDR3 is CASSSGQGDYGYTF. CDR3 nucleotides: TGTGCCAGCAGCTCAGGACAGGGGGACTATGGCTACACCTTC. The rearrangement joins TRBV6-5 to TRBJ1-2; 10 bases match TRBD1. There are 14 residues in the CDR3. V dropped 6 bases and J dropped 3; count of bases not matched to a gene: 4. CDR1 is MNHEY and CDR2 is SVGAGI in the germline V gene.

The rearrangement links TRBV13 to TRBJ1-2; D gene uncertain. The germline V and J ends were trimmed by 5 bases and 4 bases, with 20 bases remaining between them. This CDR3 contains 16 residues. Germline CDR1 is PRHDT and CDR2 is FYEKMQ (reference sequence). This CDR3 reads CASSLSMGGPLYGYTF. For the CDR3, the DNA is TGTGCCAGCAGCCTATCGATGGGAGGGCCCCTCTATGGCTACACCTTC.

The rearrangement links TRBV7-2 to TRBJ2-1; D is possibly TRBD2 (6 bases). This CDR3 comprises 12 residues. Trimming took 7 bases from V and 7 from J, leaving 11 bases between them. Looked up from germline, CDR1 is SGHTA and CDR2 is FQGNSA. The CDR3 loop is CASNIRGNEQFF. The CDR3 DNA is TGTGCCAGCAACATCCGGGGGAATGAGCAGTTCTTC.

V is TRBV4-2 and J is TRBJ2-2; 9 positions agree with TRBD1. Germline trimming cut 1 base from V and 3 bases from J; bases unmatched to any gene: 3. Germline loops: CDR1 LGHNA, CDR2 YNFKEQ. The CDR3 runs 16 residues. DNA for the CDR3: TGTGCCAGCAGCCAAGTAGACAGGGGGGACACCGGGGAGCTGTTTTTT. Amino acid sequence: CASSQVDRGDTGELFF.

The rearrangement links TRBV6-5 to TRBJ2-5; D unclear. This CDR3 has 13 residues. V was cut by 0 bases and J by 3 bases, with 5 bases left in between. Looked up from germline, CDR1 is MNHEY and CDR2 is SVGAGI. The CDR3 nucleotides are TGTGCCAGCAGTTACTCCACGGAAGAGACCCAGTACTTC. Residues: CASSYSTEETQYF.

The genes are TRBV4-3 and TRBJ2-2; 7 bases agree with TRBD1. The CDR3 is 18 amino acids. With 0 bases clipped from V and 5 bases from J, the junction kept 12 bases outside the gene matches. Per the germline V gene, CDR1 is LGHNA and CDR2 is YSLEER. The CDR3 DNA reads TGCGCCAGCAGCCAAGATCGGGTACAGGGGTCGGGGACCGGGGAGCTGTTTTTT. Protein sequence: CASSQDRVQGSGTGELFF.